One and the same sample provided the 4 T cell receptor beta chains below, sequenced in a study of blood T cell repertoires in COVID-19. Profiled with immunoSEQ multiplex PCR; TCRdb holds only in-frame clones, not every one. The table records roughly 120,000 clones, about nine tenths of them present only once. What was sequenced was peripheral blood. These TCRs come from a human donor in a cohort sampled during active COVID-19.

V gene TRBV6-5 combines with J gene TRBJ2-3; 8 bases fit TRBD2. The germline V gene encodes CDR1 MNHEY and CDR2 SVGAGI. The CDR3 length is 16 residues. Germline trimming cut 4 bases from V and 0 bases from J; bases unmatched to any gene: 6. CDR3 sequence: CASSSPAGASTDTQYF. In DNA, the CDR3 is TGTGCCAGCAGTTCACCAGCGGGAGCTAGCACAGATACGCAGTATTTT.

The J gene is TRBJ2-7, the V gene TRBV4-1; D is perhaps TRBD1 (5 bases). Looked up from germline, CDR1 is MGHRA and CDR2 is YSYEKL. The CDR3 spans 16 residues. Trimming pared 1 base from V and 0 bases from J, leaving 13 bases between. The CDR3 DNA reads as TGCGCCAGCAGCCAAGCGCCTGACAGTTACTCCTACGAGCAGTACTTC. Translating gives CASSQAPDSYSYEQYF.

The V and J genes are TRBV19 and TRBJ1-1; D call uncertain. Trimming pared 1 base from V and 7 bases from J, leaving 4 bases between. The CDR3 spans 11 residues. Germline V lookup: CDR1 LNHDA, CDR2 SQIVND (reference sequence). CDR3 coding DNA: TGTGCCAGTAGTATAGCTAATGAAGCTTTCTTT. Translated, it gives CASSIANEAFF.

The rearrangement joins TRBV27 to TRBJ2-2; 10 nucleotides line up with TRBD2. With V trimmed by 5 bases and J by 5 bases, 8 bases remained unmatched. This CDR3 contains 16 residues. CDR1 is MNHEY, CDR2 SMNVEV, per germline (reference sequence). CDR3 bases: TGTGCCAGCAGTACAATAGCGGGAGGTGGGACCGGGGAGCTGTTTTTT. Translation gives CASSTIAGGGTGELFF.